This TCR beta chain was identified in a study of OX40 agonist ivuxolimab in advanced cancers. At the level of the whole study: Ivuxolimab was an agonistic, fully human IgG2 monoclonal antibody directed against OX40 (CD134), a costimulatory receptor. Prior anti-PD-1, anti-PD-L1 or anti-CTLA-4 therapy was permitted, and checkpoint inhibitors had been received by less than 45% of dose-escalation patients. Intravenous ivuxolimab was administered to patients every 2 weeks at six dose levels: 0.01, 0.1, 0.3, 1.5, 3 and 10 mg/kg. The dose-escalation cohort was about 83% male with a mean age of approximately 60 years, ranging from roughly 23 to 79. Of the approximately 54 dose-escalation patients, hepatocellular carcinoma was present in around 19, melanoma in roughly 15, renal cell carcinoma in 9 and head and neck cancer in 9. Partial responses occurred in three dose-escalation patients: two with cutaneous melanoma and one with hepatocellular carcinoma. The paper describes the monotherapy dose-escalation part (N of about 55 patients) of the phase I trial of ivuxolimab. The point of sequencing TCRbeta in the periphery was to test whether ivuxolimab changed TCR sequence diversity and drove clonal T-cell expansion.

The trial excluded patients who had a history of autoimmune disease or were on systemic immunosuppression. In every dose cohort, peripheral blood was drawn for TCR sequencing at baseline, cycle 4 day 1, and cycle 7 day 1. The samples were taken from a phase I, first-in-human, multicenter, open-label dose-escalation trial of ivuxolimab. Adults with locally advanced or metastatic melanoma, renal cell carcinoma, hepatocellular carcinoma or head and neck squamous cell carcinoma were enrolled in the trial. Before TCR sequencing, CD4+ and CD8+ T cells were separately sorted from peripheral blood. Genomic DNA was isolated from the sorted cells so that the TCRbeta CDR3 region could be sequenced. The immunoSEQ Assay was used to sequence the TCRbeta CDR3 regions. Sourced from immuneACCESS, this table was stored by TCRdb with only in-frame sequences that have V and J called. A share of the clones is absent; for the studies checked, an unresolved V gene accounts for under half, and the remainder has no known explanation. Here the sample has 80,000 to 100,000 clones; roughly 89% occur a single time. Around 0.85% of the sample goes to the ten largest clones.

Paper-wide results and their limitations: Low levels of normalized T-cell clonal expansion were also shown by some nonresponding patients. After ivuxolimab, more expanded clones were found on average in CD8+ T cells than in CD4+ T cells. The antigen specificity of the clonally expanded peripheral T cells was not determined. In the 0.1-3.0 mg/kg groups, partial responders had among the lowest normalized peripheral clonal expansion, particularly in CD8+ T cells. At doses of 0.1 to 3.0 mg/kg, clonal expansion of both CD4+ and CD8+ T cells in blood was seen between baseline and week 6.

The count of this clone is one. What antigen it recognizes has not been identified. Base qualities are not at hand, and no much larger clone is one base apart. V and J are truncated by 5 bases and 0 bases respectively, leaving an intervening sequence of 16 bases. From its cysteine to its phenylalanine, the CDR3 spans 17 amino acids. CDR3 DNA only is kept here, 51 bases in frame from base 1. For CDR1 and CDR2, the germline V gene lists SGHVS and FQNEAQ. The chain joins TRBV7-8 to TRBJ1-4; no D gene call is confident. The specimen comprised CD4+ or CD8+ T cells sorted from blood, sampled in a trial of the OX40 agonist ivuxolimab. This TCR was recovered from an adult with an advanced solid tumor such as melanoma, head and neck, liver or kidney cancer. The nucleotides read TGTGCCAGCAGCCCTCTAGGGTCTTCCACAACTAATGAAAAACTGTTTTTT. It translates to CASSPLGSSTTNEKLFF.